The source of this T cell receptor beta chain is a study of CD8 T cells in Susac syndrome. High-throughput TCR beta sequencing covered peripheral CD8+ and CD4+ T cells. TEMRA cells were FACS-enriched, and CD8+ and CD4+ T cells were isolated negatively. Germline V gene lookup returns CDR1 MNHNS and CDR2 SASEGT. V lost 3 bases and J lost 1, with 9 bases in between. The CDR3 has 14 residues. RNA, at roughly 0.45 to 1 ug, was reverse transcribed with random hexamers. immunoSEQ multiplex PCR amplified TCR beta CDR3 across 54 Vbeta, 13 Jbeta. TCRdb ran MiXCR on the immunoSEQ multiplex PCR reads and lists one entry per CDR3 protein. The sample gives about 430,000 distinct CDR3 sequences, roughly 85% of which show up once; approximately 0.11% is in the top ten.

This chain connects TRBV6-1 to TRBJ1-1; D is possibly TRBD1 (5 bases). The sequenced sample was CD8+ T cells from PBMCs. This TCR came from a human donor with multiple sclerosis. In nucleotides, the CDR3 is TGTGCCAGCAGTGATAGGGGAGGGAACACTGAAGCTTTCTTT. Encoded protein: CASSDRGGNTEAFF.